One and the same sample provided the 23 T cell receptor beta chains below, sequenced in a study of Ad26.COV2.S vaccination and SARS-CoV-2 variants. Sequenced by immunoSEQ multiplex PCR; TCRdb stores in-frame clones only, minus some. Here the sample spans hundreds of thousands of clones, under 95% being singletons. Sequences were derived from peripheral blood, sampled after recovery from COVID-19. Receptors originate from a human donor who had recovered from COVID-19.

This chain connects TRBV15 to TRBJ1-3; TRBD1 matches at 10 bases. The germline V gene encodes CDR1 LNHNV and CDR2 YYDKDF (reference sequence). CDR3 length: 19 amino acids. Germline trimming cut 1 base from V and 2 bases from J; bases unmatched to any gene: 11. The CDR3 bases are TGTGCCACCAGCAGAGTCGGGACAGGGGTCCAATTACCTGGAAACACCATATATTTT. Protein product: CATSRVGTGVQLPGNTIYF.

V is TRBV4-1 and J is TRBJ2-3; 10 nucleotides match TRBD2. V gave up 4 bases and J gave up 2 bases; unmatched junction bases: 6. Germline CDR1 is MGHRA and CDR2 is YSYEKL. This CDR3 has 16 amino acids. CDR3 loop: CASSPWTSGNTDTQYF. DNA for the CDR3: TGCGCCAGCAGCCCCTGGACTAGCGGCAACACAGATACGCAGTATTTT.

This sequence joins TRBV7-9 and TRBJ1-1, with D perhaps matching TRBD1 (5 bases). This CDR3 is built from 14 residues. Germline V lookup: CDR1 SEHNR, CDR2 FQNEAQ (reference sequence). V was clipped by 0 bases and J by 5 bases, with 10 bases between them. DNA for the CDR3: TGTGCCAGCAGCTTAGCGCAGGGTTGGACTGAAGCTTTCTTT. This gives the protein CASSLAQGWTEAFF.

This chain joins TRBV2 and TRBJ1-4, with D possibly matching TRBD1 (6 bases). This CDR3 spans 15 amino acids. Trimming took off 3 bases at V and 5 bases at J, with 13 bases between the two ends. The germline V gene encodes CDR1 SNHLY and CDR2 FYNNEI. CDR3 DNA sequence: TGTGCCAGCAGTGAGGGGGCGGGGAAAAATGAAAAACTGTTTTTT. It yields the protein CASSEGAGKNEKLFF.

Comment on this clone: The same CDR3 is also encoded by other DNA sequences in this sample. The CDR3 is CASSAGQGNEKLFF. In DNA form, the CDR3 reads TGTGCCAGCAGCGCGGGGCAGGGGAATGAAAAACTGTTTTTT. The rearrangement uses TRBV9 and TRBJ1-4, with D possibly TRBD1 on 6 matching bases. Germline V CDR1 and CDR2: SGDLS, YYNGEE. The CDR3 contains 14 residues. Trimming took 3 bases from V and 5 from J, leaving 11 bases between them.

J is TRBJ2-5 and V is TRBV5-5, with 9 bases lining up with TRBD2. J gave up 2 bases and V 0 bases, and 5 bases lay outside the gene matches. The CDR3 runs 16 residues. Per germline, CDR1 SGHKS and CDR2 YYEKEE (reference sequence). The chain's CDR3 is CASSLAAGGFQETQYF. The CDR3 DNA reads as TGTGCCAGCAGCTTGGCGGCGGGGGGGTTTCAAGAGACCCAGTACTTC.

The CDR3 sequence is CASSLAQNYGYTF. As DNA, the CDR3 is TGTGCCAGCAGCTTGGCTCAGAACTATGGCTACACCTTC. The chain joins TRBV11-2 to TRBJ1-2, with unresolved D. V dropped 3 bases and J dropped 2 bases, with 7 bases sitting between them. The CDR3 is made up of 13 amino acids. Germline CDR1 SGHAT, CDR2 FQNNGV.

CDR3 coding DNA: TGTGCCAGCACCCAGTCAGGGGGGAGGGAGACCCAGTACTTC. Its protein product is CASTQSGGRETQYF. The chain couples TRBV9 to TRBJ2-5; a weak D match, TRBD1 (7 bases). CDR1 and CDR2 from the germline V gene are SGDLS and YYNGEE. The CDR3 is made up of 14 amino acids. V lost 6 bases and J lost 5, with 17 bases in between.

This chain joins TRBV27 and TRBJ1-5, with D possibly TRBD1 on 5 matching bases. CDR1 and CDR2 (germline): MNHEY, SMNVEV (reference sequence). Trimming took 5 bases from V and 6 from J, leaving 17 bases between them. The CDR3 runs 15 residues. DNA of the CDR3: TGTGCCAGCAGTCCCGGGGCGGGGCAGGCTCAGCCCCAGCATTTT. Protein sequence: CASSPGAGQAQPQHF.

Only one count was recorded for this clone. This chain joins TRBV3-1 (or the pseudogene TRBV3-2) and TRBJ2-1; unclear D gene. The ends were cut back, 6 bases at V and 8 bases at J, with 8 bases in the middle. The CDR3 is made up of 11 amino acids. Germline CDR1 LGHDT, CDR2 YNNKEL (reference sequence). DNA for the CDR3: TGTGCCAGCAGTGCCGGGTATGAGCAGTTCTTC. Translated: CASSAGYEQFF.

The J gene is TRBJ2-3, the V gene TRBV10-3; 10 bases map to TRBD2. CDR1 and CDR2 from the germline V gene are ENHRY and SYGVKD. The CDR3 totals 15 residues. The ends lost 6 bases at V and 2 bases at J; junction bases unmatched: 5. The CDR3 DNA reads TGTGCCATCAGGAATAGCGGGGGGCTCACAGATACGCAGTATTTT. Its translation is CAIRNSGGLTDTQYF.

J is TRBJ2-3 and V is TRBV6-2 or TRBV6-3; 7 bases agree with TRBD1. Losses at the gene ends were 5 bases for V and 4 bases for J; bases not matched to a gene: 15. This CDR3 region has 17 residues. Germline CDR1 reads MNHEY; CDR2 reads SVGEGT. CDR3 DNA sequence: TGTGCCAGCAGTCCCCGACAGGGACGTATCTCCGCAGATACGCAGTATTTT. Encoded protein: CASSPRQGRISADTQYF.

The chain uses TRBV27 and TRBJ2-5, with D uncertain. Per germline, CDR1 MNHEY and CDR2 SMNVEV (reference sequence). V was pared by 0 bases and J by 5 bases, with 10 bases between. This CDR3 region has 14 residues. The CDR3 reads CASSLSMIGETQYF. DNA of the CDR3: TGTGCCAGCAGTTTATCAATGATAGGGGAGACCCAGTACTTC.

V gene TRBV5-1 combines with J gene TRBJ2-5; maybe TRBD1 (6 bases). This CDR3 spans 14 amino acids. Germline V lookup: CDR1 SGHRS, CDR2 YFSETQ. The V and J ends lost 4 bases and 1 base respectively, with 11 bases between them. This CDR3 is CASSTDRSQETQYF. In nucleotides, the CDR3 is TGCGCCAGCAGCACAGACAGGTCCCAAGAGACCCAGTACTTC.

The genes are TRBV10-1 and TRBJ2-3, with unresolved D. Germline V gene data show CDR1 as WNHNN and CDR2 as SYGVQD (reference sequence). V was trimmed by 2 bases and J by 7 bases, leaving 10 bases between them. The CDR3 has 13 amino acids. DNA for the CDR3: TGCGCCAGCAGTGAGGCCCCGCAGCATACGCAGTATTTT. This translates into CASSEAPQHTQYF.

The chain has TRBV19 and TRBJ2-5, with 10 bases identical to TRBD1. V gave up 3 bases and J gave up 4 bases; unmatched junction bases: 5. Germline-derived CDR1 and CDR2 are LNHDA and SQIVND (reference sequence). The CDR3 loop spans 15 amino acids. The CDR3 reads CASSIPGQGRETQYF. CDR3 in DNA: TGTGCCAGTAGTATCCCGGGACAGGGGCGAGAGACCCAGTACTTC.

The chain recombines TRBV6-2 or TRBV6-3 with TRBJ2-5; TRBD2 matches 10 bases. The CDR3 sequence is 15 residues long. V dropped 6 bases and J dropped 5; count of bases not matched to a gene: 9. Germline-derived CDR1 and CDR2 are MNHEY and SVGEGT. Here the CDR3 reads CASSPTSGIRETQYF. CDR3 nucleotide sequence: TGTGCCAGCAGCCCCACTAGCGGGATCCGGGAGACCCAGTACTTC.

J is TRBJ1-3 and V is TRBV19; D perhaps matches TRBD1 (5 bases). Germline CDR1 reads LNHDA; CDR2 reads SQIVND (reference sequence). CDR3 size: 15 residues. V gave up 5 bases and J gave up 2 bases, with 13 bases separating them. The CDR3: CASSAGLTAGNTIYF. DNA of the CDR3: TGTGCCAGTAGTGCGGGACTAACCGCTGGAAACACCATATATTTT.

The CDR3: CASSDTSRGAYGYTF. CDR3 nucleotides: TGCGCCAGCAGCGACACCTCTCGGGGGGCGTATGGCTACACCTTC. V is TRBV5-1 and J is TRBJ1-2; D may be TRBD1 (6 bases). From germline, CDR1 is SGHRS and CDR2 YFSETQ. With 4 bases removed from V and 5 bases from J, the gap between germline ends came to 18 bases. The CDR3 consists of 15 residues.

This clone appeared a few times. The chain has TRBV5-5 and TRBJ1-5; D remains ambiguous. Germline CDR1 is SGHKS and CDR2 is YYEKEE (reference sequence). CDR3 length: 17 residues. V lost 0 bases and J lost 2, with 15 bases in between. The CDR3 DNA reads TGTGCCAGCAGCTTGGCCGTGGGAGGGTCCGGCAATCAGCCCCAGCATTTT. This codes for CASSLAVGGSGNQPQHF.

The CDR3 sequence is CASSDEGGFTYEQYF. DNA of the CDR3: TGTGCCAGCAGTGACGAAGGGGGTTTCACCTACGAGCAGTACTTC. This sequence joins TRBV6-1 and TRBJ2-7; D is perhaps TRBD1 (6 bases). Trimming cost V 3 bases and J 2 bases, with 14 bases left between them. This CDR3 spans 15 amino acids. CDR1 and CDR2 from the germline V gene are MNHNS and SASEGT.

The chain uses TRBV5-4 and TRBJ2-1; D may be TRBD1 (6 bases). This CDR3 is built from 13 residues. V was trimmed by 2 bases and J by 7 bases, leaving 10 bases between them. Germline CDR1 and CDR2: SGHNT and YYREEE (reference sequence). This chain's CDR3 is CASSFRQGNEQFF. CDR3 in DNA: TGTGCCAGCAGCTTCCGGCAGGGGAATGAGCAGTTCTTC.

The chain couples TRBV4-2 to TRBJ2-7; 8 nucleotides align to TRBD2. The V and J ends lost 3 bases and 6 bases, in that order; junction bases with no gene match: 16. The CDR3 is made up of 17 amino acids. Germline CDR1 LGHNA, CDR2 YNFKEQ. Here the CDR3 reads CASSHIWDTGLVTEQYF. The CDR3 DNA follows: TGTGCCAGCAGCCATATTTGGGATACGGGACTAGTGACCGAGCAGTACTTC.